One and the same sample provided the 25 T cell receptor beta chains below, sequenced in a study of blood T cell repertoires in COVID-19. The data were produced by immunoSEQ multiplex PCR, yet TCRdb's version contains in-frame clones alone and is incomplete. The table shows roughly 62,000 clones, with 70% to 90% occurring only once. The sample comprised peripheral blood. The source is a man in his sixties or seventies with acute or convalescent COVID-19.

This sequence joins TRBV10-1 and TRBJ1-5; TRBD1 matches at 7 bases. CDR3 length: 14 amino acids. V lost 4 bases and J lost 3; bases outside the gene matches: 3. Germline loops: CDR1 WNHNN, CDR2 SYGVQD (reference sequence). Written as DNA, the CDR3 is TGCGCCAGCAGTGGAACAGGGGTCAATCAGCCCCAGCATTTT. This codes for CASSGTGVNQPQHF.

This clone was counted a few times. The chain carries TRBV6-5 and TRBJ1-6; maybe TRBD1 (5 bases). V dropped 2 bases and J dropped 4 bases, with 12 bases sitting between them. The length of the CDR3 is 16 residues. The germline V gene encodes CDR1 MNHEY and CDR2 SVGAGI. The CDR3 DNA sequence: TGTGCCAGCAGTTACACGACAGCAACTTATAATTCACCCCTCCACTTT. Its protein product is CASSYTTATYNSPLHF.

The chain carries TRBV3-1 (or the pseudogene TRBV3-2) and TRBJ2-7; no clear D. Looked up from germline, CDR1 is LGHDT and CDR2 is YNNKEL (reference sequence). Trimming cost V 2 bases and J 5 bases, with 7 bases left between them. The CDR3 consists of 12 residues. The CDR3 nucleotides read TGTGCCAGCAGCCAATCGAACAACGAGCAGTACTTC. Residues: CASSQSNNEQYF.

The chain employs TRBV3-1 (or the pseudogene TRBV3-2) and TRBJ2-3, with TRBD2 matching over 14 bases. J was trimmed by 9 bases and V by 6 bases; bases with no gene match: 14. The CDR3 length is 17 residues. The germline gives CDR1 LGHDT, CDR2 YNNKEL (reference sequence). The CDR3 nucleotides are TGTGCCAGCAGTCAGTCTCCGGGACTAGCGGGGGAGGGCACGCAGTATTTT. Residues: CASSQSPGLAGEGTQYF.

CDR3 sequence: CASSTSGDQETQYF. CDR3 DNA: TGCGCCAGCAGCACTAGCGGGGACCAAGAGACCCAGTACTTC. The rearrangement joins TRBV5-1 to TRBJ2-5; 10 nucleotides line up with TRBD2. The CDR3 spans 14 residues. Germline values: CDR1 SGHRS, CDR2 YFSETQ. V lost 4 bases and J lost 0; bases outside the gene matches: 0.

This chain links TRBV4-2 with TRBJ2-5; the match to TRBD1 covers 8 bases. The germline V gene has CDR1 LGHNA and CDR2 YNFKEQ. The CDR3 extends over 16 amino acids. V lost 1 base and J lost 2; bases outside the gene matches: 6. CDR3 nucleotides: TGTGCCAGCAGCCAAGGACAGGGGAATGGTCAAGAGACCCAGTACTTC. Its translation is CASSQGQGNGQETQYF.

Comments on this clone: One junction end does not reproduce the germline sequence, and a read error may be involved. This chain joins TRBV5-1 and TRBJ2-5; 9 bases align to TRBD1. Germline values: CDR1 SGHRS, CDR2 YFSETQ. The CDR3 runs 13 residues. The CDR3 bases are TGCGCCAGCAGCTTGGAAAGTGGGGACAGGGCGGACTTC. This translates into CASSLESGDRADF.

This clone appeared a few times. The chain combines TRBV3-1 (or the pseudogene TRBV3-2) with TRBJ1-1, with D tentatively TRBD1 (6 bases). CDR3 size: 16 residues. V was trimmed by 0 bases and J by 6 bases, leaving 17 bases between them. Germline CDR1 LGHDT, CDR2 YNNKEL (reference sequence). DNA of the CDR3: TGTGCCAGCAGCCAAGACGGACAGCTTCCCTTAGCTGAAGCTTTCTTT. Amino acid sequence: CASSQDGQLPLAEAFF.

V gene TRBV29-1 combines with J gene TRBJ1-1; possible D gene TRBD1, 5 bases. This CDR3 is built from 12 residues. Germline-derived CDR1 and CDR2 are SQVTM and ANQGSEA. V was trimmed by 4 bases and J by 5 bases, leaving 11 bases between them. Here the CDR3 DNA reads TGCAGCGTTGTGCGGGGGAGTACTGAAGCTTTCTTT. Amino acids: CSVVRGSTEAFF. The full variable domain, completed using reference TRBV29-1 and TRBJ1-1, is SAVISQKPSRDICQRGTSLTIQCQVDSQVTMMFWYRQQPGQSLTLIATANQGSEATYESGFVIDKFPISRPNLTFSTLTVSNMSPEDSSIYLCSVVRGSTEAFFGQGTRLTVV.

This clone has only one observation. CDR3 sequence: CASSIRQREDSGNTIYF. CDR3 in DNA: TGTGCCAGTAGTATCCGACAGCGCGAGGATTCTGGAAACACCATATATTTT. This chain connects TRBV19 to TRBJ1-3, with D perhaps matching TRBD1 (5 bases). V was pared by 3 bases and J by 1 base, with 16 bases between. Germline V lookup: CDR1 LNHDA, CDR2 SQIVND (reference sequence). The CDR3 extends over 17 amino acids.

J is TRBJ2-1 and V is TRBV19, with 8 positions matching TRBD1. With 10 bases clipped from V and 2 bases from J, the junction kept 7 bases outside the gene matches. Germline CDR1 and CDR2: LNHDA and SQIVND (reference sequence). The CDR3 sequence is 14 residues long. The CDR3 DNA reads as TGTGCCAACACGGACAGGGCCCCCTACAATGAGCAGTTCTTC. Protein: CANTDRAPYNEQFF. Full variable domain (outside the CDR3, taken from reference TRBV19 and TRBJ2-1): DGGITQSPKYLFRKEGQNVTLSCEQNLNHDAMYWYRQDPGQGLRLIYYSQIVNDFQKGDIAEGYSVSREKKESFPLTVTSAQKNPTAFYLCANTDRAPYNEQFFGPGTRLTVL.

The chain combines TRBV4-2 with TRBJ2-3; possibly TRBD1 for D (6 bases). The CDR3 totals 15 residues. Trimming took off 0 bases at V and 2 bases at J, with 9 bases between the two ends. The germline V gene encodes CDR1 LGHNA and CDR2 YNFKEQ. The DNA for the CDR3 is TGTGCCAGCAGCCAAGAAAACAGGGACACAGATACGCAGTATTTT. It yields the protein CASSQENRDTDTQYF.

The chain recombines TRBV10-3 with TRBJ1-1; D gene unclear. Trimming removed 11 bases from V and 1 base from J, with 14 bases in between. CDR1 is ENHRY, CDR2 SYGVKD, per germline. The length of the CDR3 is 13 residues. This CDR3 is CAAFGHRNTEAFF. For the CDR3, the DNA is TGTGCCGCATTTGGGCACCGGAACACTGAAGCTTTCTTT.

The rearrangement uses TRBV4-1 and TRBJ2-1, with D perhaps matching TRBD2 (5 bases). Per germline, CDR1 MGHRA and CDR2 YSYEKL. V was clipped by 3 bases and J by 10 bases, with 10 bases between them. The CDR3 has 12 amino acids. The CDR3 DNA sequence: TGCGCCAGCAGCCAGGAGGTAGGAGAGCAGTTCTTC. This sequence encodes CASSQEVGEQFF.

V usage is TRBV7-3 and J usage is TRBJ2-7; 8 bases match TRBD2. Germline V gives CDR1 SGHTA, CDR2 FQGTGA. The junction had 5 bases not matched to a gene; V was cut back by 4 bases and J by 6 bases. The CDR3 has 13 amino acids. This CDR3 reads CASSSGGTSEQYF. The DNA of the CDR3 is TGTGCCAGCAGCTCGGGGGGGACCTCCGAGCAGTACTTC.

The genes are TRBV5-1 and TRBJ1-4, with 9 bases lining up with TRBD1. The trim removed 4 bases at V and 8 bases at J, leaving 6 bases unmatched. The CDR3 is 14 amino acids. Germline lookup yields CDR1 SGHRS and CDR2 YFSETQ. This CDR3 reads CASSPGQGREKLFF. CDR3 coding DNA: TGCGCCAGCAGCCCTGGACAGGGGAGGGAAAAACTGTTTTTT. Variable domain in full (rest from reference TRBV5-1 and TRBJ1-4): KAGVTQTPRYLIKTRGQQVTLSCSPISGHRSVSWYQQTPGQGLQFLFEYFSETQRNKGNFPGRFSGRQFSNSRSEMNVSTLELGDSALYLCASSPGQGREKLFFGSGTQLSVL.

V and J are TRBV5-4 and TRBJ2-1; possibly TRBD2 for D (6 bases). Germline CDR1 reads SGHNT; CDR2 reads YYREEE (reference sequence). V lost 4 bases to trimming and J lost 11 bases, with 16 bases between them. The CDR3 has 13 amino acids. For the CDR3, the DNA is TGTGCCAGCAGCCTCCAAAGGACTACTCAGCAGTTCTTC. It encodes CASSLQRTTQQFF. The entire variable domain, with the rest obtained from reference TRBV5-4 and TRBJ2-1, is as follows: ETGVTQSPTHLIKTRGQQVTLRCSSQSGHNTVSWYQQALGQGPQFIFQYYREEENGRGNFPPRFSGLQFPNYSSELNVNALELDDSALYLCASSLQRTTQQFFGPGTRLTVL.

The rearrangement links TRBV10-1 to TRBJ1-2; D is ambiguous. Germline CDR1 is WNHNN and CDR2 is SYGVQD (reference sequence). V gave up 5 bases and J gave up 7 bases, with 17 bases separating them. CDR3 size: 14 residues. CDR3 nucleotides: TGCGCCAGCAGTCCTACTCTACGGGAGGGTGGCTACACCTTC. It codes for CASSPTLREGGYTF.

The rearrangement joins TRBV25-1 to TRBJ1-3; possibly TRBD1 for D (6 bases). Germline loops: CDR1 MGHDK, CDR2 SYGVNS. The CDR3 is 13 residues long. V dropped 11 bases and J dropped 3 bases, with 14 bases sitting between them. Here the CDR3 DNA reads TGTGCCTCCCGACAACAGGGTGGAAACACCATATATTTT. It specifies CASRQQGGNTIYF.

This chain uses TRBV5-1 with TRBJ2-2; 8 bases fit TRBD1. There are 21 residues in the CDR3. Per the germline V gene, CDR1 is SGHRS and CDR2 is YFSETQ. With V trimmed by 1 base and J by 0 bases, 17 bases remained unmatched. Here the CDR3 DNA reads TGCGCCAGCAGCTTGAAACGCGGCTCAGGGGGCCTGAAATCGAACACCGGGGAGCTGTTTTTT. Its translation: CASSLKRGSGGLKSNTGELFF.

The genes are TRBV19 and TRBJ1-5; D is unclear. The germline CDR1 and CDR2 sequences are LNHDA and SQIVND (reference sequence). V lost 3 bases, J lost 6 bases, and 12 bases lay in between. This CDR3 has 14 residues. This CDR3 reads CASSIPLNSQPQHF. CDR3 DNA sequence: TGTGCCAGTAGTATTCCCCTAAATTCTCAGCCCCAGCATTTT.

A few counts support this clone. The V and J genes are TRBV11-2 and TRBJ1-1; 8 bases map to TRBD1. V was clipped by 2 bases and J by 9 bases; unmatched bases: 8. The CDR3 totals 14 residues. Per germline, CDR1 SGHAT and CDR2 FQNNGV. The CDR3 here is CASSLMGQAFKAFF. The CDR3 DNA is TGTGCCAGCAGCTTAATGGGACAGGCCTTTAAAGCTTTCTTT.

A single count supports this clone. The V and J genes are TRBV7-2 and TRBJ1-5; the match to TRBD1 covers 9 bases. CDR1 SGHTA and CDR2 FQGNSA come from the germline V gene. V gave up 5 bases and J gave up 7 bases; unmatched junction bases: 6. The CDR3 length is 14 residues. Here the CDR3 reads CASSAWTGDQPQHF. CDR3 nucleotides: TGTGCCAGCAGCGCCTGGACAGGGGACCAGCCCCAGCATTTT.

This chain links TRBV7-9 with TRBJ2-3; no clear D gene. V shed 1 base and J shed 0 bases, with 11 bases lying between them. Germline V gene sequence: CDR1 SEHNR, CDR2 FQNEAQ (reference sequence). The CDR3 contains 16 residues. CDR3 nucleotide sequence: TGTGCCAGCAGCTTAGGTATCGCGTCTAGCACAGATACGCAGTATTTT. Its protein product is CASSLGIASSTDTQYF.

The genes are TRBV7-3 and TRBJ2-7; no reliable D call. V was pared by 8 bases and J by 0 bases, with 14 bases between. Germline V CDR1 and CDR2: SGHTA, FQGTGA. This CDR3 contains 14 residues. CDR3 bases: TGTGCCAGCCGCAAAGGCGGATCCTCCTACGAGCAGTACTTC. This translates into CASRKGGSSYEQYF.